One and the same sample provided the 25 T cell receptor beta chains below, sequenced in a study of T cells in Graves' hyperthyroidism and ophthalmopathy. RNA transcripts provided the source from which TCR beta CDR3 regions were amplified. Researchers ran a first-round RT-PCR on the TCR CDR3 using the HTBI primer set. TCRdb reprocessed the multiplex PCR reads with MiXCR, giving one entry per CDR3 protein. The top ten clones hold 4.3% of a sample with 550,000 to 700,000 distinct CDR3 sequences, roughly 14% of them seen once. Sequencing was done on a sample of blood. The receptors stem from a woman in her forties with Graves' ophthalmopathy.

This chain joins TRBV6-1 and TRBJ2-7; a possible D gene is TRBD1 (6 bases). The CDR3 covers 14 residues. V dropped 7 bases and J dropped 4 bases, with 17 bases sitting between them. The germline V gene encodes CDR1 MNHNS and CDR2 SASEGT. CDR3 in DNA: TGTGCCAGCACAGGGGACGGAGGAAAATACGAGCAGTACTTC. This translates into CASTGDGGKYEQYF.

This clonotype was detected a few times. The gene calls are TRBV28 and TRBJ2-7; D perhaps matches TRBD1 (6 bases). With 3 bases removed from V and 5 bases from J, the gap between germline ends came to 17 bases. This CDR3 region has 15 residues. The germline CDR1 and CDR2 sequences are MDHEN and SYDVKM. DNA of the CDR3: TGTGCCAGCAGTTTGGTCCCCAGGGGTGCCAACGAGCAGTACTTC. Translated, it gives CASSLVPRGANEQYF.

The genes are TRBV6-1 and TRBJ1-1, with D perhaps TRBD1 (6 bases). The V and J ends lost 4 bases and 2 bases respectively, with 17 bases between them. The CDR3 consists of 16 residues. Germline V gene lookup returns CDR1 MNHNS and CDR2 SASEGT. This CDR3 is CASSVGYRAYNTEAFF. In DNA form, the CDR3 reads TGTGCCAGCAGTGTTGGATACAGGGCCTATAACACTGAAGCTTTCTTT.

There are a few counts of this clonotype. The V call is TRBV6-2 or TRBV6-3, the J call TRBJ1-1, with no clear D. V was cut by 1 base and J by 1 base, with 7 bases left in between. In germline, CDR1 is MNHEY, CDR2 SVGEGT. The CDR3 covers 14 residues. The CDR3 reads CASSYFATNTEAFF. The DNA for the CDR3 is TGTGCCAGCAGTTACTTCGCTACGAACACTGAAGCTTTCTTT.

The table lists this clonotype with a few counts. The genes are TRBV5-5 and TRBJ2-7, with 9 bases matching TRBD2. Trimming removed 3 bases from V and 2 bases from J; junction bases left unmatched: 6. The CDR3 extends over 15 amino acids. Germline CDR1 SGHKS, CDR2 YYEKEE (reference sequence). In nucleotides, the CDR3 is TGTGCCAGCAGCTCTAGCGGGAAAGGCCCCTACGAGCAGTACTTC. It is translated as CASSSSGKGPYEQYF.

This clonotype was seen repeatedly, ten times or more. V is TRBV6-2 or TRBV6-3 and J is TRBJ2-4, with D maybe TRBD2 (5 bases). This CDR3 has 18 amino acids. The germline V gene has CDR1 MNHEY and CDR2 SVGEGT. Trimming shortened V by 0 bases and J by 0 bases, and 15 bases separated the two germline ends. DNA of the CDR3: TGTGCCAGCAGTTACTCGAGTAGTAGCGACCTAGCCAAAAACATTCAGTACTTC. This sequence encodes CASSYSSSSDLAKNIQYF.

This chain joins TRBV6-2 or TRBV6-3 and TRBJ2-7, with a possible D match to TRBD1 (6 bases). The germline gives CDR1 MNHEY, CDR2 SVGEGT. The CDR3 is 12 residues long. V dropped 6 bases and J dropped 9 bases, with 15 bases sitting between them. The chain's CDR3 is CASSSNREWQYF. CDR3 bases: TGTGCCAGCAGCTCGAACAGGGAGTGGCAGTACTTC.

This clonotype was counted at least ten times. The gene calls are TRBV4-2 and TRBJ1-1; D unclear. This CDR3 region has 13 residues. V lost 2 bases to trimming and J lost 6 bases, with 10 bases between them. CDR1 is LGHNA, CDR2 YNFKEQ, per germline. CDR3 DNA: TGTGCCAGCAGCCAACCGGGAGACGCTGAAGCTTTCTTT. Its protein is CASSQPGDAEAFF.

At least ten counts were recorded for this clonotype. The genes are TRBV28 and TRBJ2-7; TRBD1 might be the D (8 bases). Trimming took 7 bases from V and 5 from J, leaving 15 bases between them. The CDR3 has 13 amino acids. CDR1 is MDHEN, CDR2 SYDVKM, per germline. The chain's CDR3 is CASNHRGGHEQYF. CDR3 DNA: TGTGCCAGCAATCACAGGGGGGGCCACGAGCAGTACTTC.

The chain couples TRBV12-3 or TRBV12-4 to TRBJ2-3; TRBD2 is a possible D gene (6 bases). The CDR3 length is 16 residues. The V end was cut by 5 bases, the J end by 0 bases, with 15 bases between. DNA of the CDR3: TGTGCCAGCAGTCTTGGTCTAGCGCTTAGCACAGATACGCAGTATTTT. Its translation is CASSLGLALSTDTQYF.

A remark on this clonotype: One junction end does not reproduce the germline sequence, and a read error may be involved. The chain recombines TRBV12-3 or TRBV12-4 with TRBJ1-1; no clear D gene. This CDR3 comprises 15 residues. This CDR3 reads CASRDDSGDSTEASF. The CDR3 DNA reads TGTGCCAGCAGAGACGACTCCGGGGATAGCACTGAAGCTTCCTTT.

In this sample, this clonotype turned up a few times. V is TRBV4-1 and J is TRBJ2-7; no definite D call. This CDR3 contains 14 residues. Trimming cost V 1 base and J 4 bases, with 11 bases left between them. Germline V gene sequence: CDR1 MGHRA, CDR2 YSYEKL. The CDR3 spells CASSQGVWGYEQYF. The CDR3 nucleotides are TGCGCCAGCAGCCAAGGAGTGTGGGGTTACGAGCAGTACTTC.

Only a few counts were recorded for this clonotype. The chain links TRBV10-3 to TRBJ2-7, with D perhaps given as TRBD1 or TRBD2 (5 bases each). The CDR3 contains 13 residues. Germline CDR1 ENHRY, CDR2 SYGVKD. Deletions cut 5 bases from V and 4 bases from J, with 12 bases between. The chain's CDR3 is CAISWGNGYEQYF. The CDR3 bases are TGTGCCATCAGTTGGGGGAACGGATACGAGCAGTACTTC.

This clonotype was recorded many times. V and J are TRBV27 and TRBJ1-5, with D possibly being TRBD1 (6 bases). Germline assignment: CDR1 MNHEY and CDR2 SMNVEV (reference sequence). The length of the CDR3 is 16 residues. V was trimmed by 3 bases and J by 2 bases, leaving 14 bases between them. CDR3 loop: CASSFGTNRGNQPQHF. The CDR3 region has the DNA TGTGCCAGCAGTTTCGGGACAAACCGGGGCAATCAGCCCCAGCATTTT.

The J gene is TRBJ1-1, the V gene TRBV7-8; TRBD1 is a possible D gene (5 bases). This CDR3 contains 16 residues. Germline assignment: CDR1 SGHVS and CDR2 FQNEAQ. With 1 base removed from V and 0 bases from J, the gap between germline ends came to 12 bases. The CDR3 sequence is CASSLVGVDMNTEAFF. CDR3 nucleotide sequence: TGTGCCAGCAGCTTAGTAGGGGTTGATATGAACACTGAAGCTTTCTTT. The entire variable domain, with the rest obtained from reference TRBV7-8 and TRBJ1-1, is as follows: GAGVSQSPRYKVAKRGQDVALRCDPISGHVSLFWYQQALGQGPEFLTYFQNEAQLDKSGLPSDRFFAERPEGSVSTLKIQRTQQEDSAVYLCASSLVGVDMNTEAFFGQGTRLTVV.

This clonotype was recorded a few times. V and J are TRBV2 and TRBJ1-1, with no clear D. Germline V gene data show CDR1 as SNHLY and CDR2 as FYNNEI. The V gene lost 4 bases and the J gene lost 7 bases, with 10 bases spanning the gap. The CDR3 is 12 residues long. Here the CDR3 reads CASSGDWVEAFF. For the CDR3, the DNA is TGTGCCAGCAGTGGCGACTGGGTTGAAGCTTTCTTT. The full variable domain, in which reference TRBV2 and TRBJ1-1 provide the parts outside the CDR3, is EPEVTQTPSHQVTQMGQEVILRCVPISNHLYFYWYRQILGQKVEFLVSFYNNEISEKSEIFDDQFSVERPDGSNFTLKIRSTKLEDSAMYFCASSGDWVEAFFGQGTRLTVV.

This clonotype was observed at least ten times. The chain is built from TRBV12-3 or TRBV12-4 and TRBJ1-5; D unclear. This CDR3 has 14 amino acids. V dropped 0 bases and J dropped 2 bases, with 5 bases sitting between them. The CDR3 nucleotides read TGTGCCAGCAGTTTAGCGTCAGGCAATCAGCCCCAGCATTTT. Its translation is CASSLASGNQPQHF.

This clonotype was detected many times. The chain employs TRBV20-1 and TRBJ2-7; 10 nucleotides align to TRBD2. Germline lookup yields CDR1 DFQATT and CDR2 SNEGSKA (reference sequence). The J segment lost 4 bases and the V segment lost 0 bases, leaving 9 bases of the junction unmatched. This CDR3 contains 16 residues. CDR3 bases: TGCAGTGCTAGAGAGAGCCCGGGGACTAGCGAGTACGAGCAGTACTTC. Translation gives CSARESPGTSEYEQYF.

The sample holds many counts of this clonotype. The J gene is TRBJ2-7, the V gene TRBV11-2; the match to TRBD2 covers 15 bases. Germline V lookup: CDR1 SGHAT, CDR2 FQNNGV. This CDR3 has 17 residues. J gave up 1 base and V 5 bases, and 6 bases lay outside the gene matches. The CDR3 nucleotides are TGTGCCAGCAGCCCTCGGACTAGCGGGAGGGTATCCTACGAGCAGTACTTC. Its protein product is CASSPRTSGRVSYEQYF.

This clonotype was counted ten times or more. V gene TRBV7-2 combines with J gene TRBJ2-2; D might be TRBD2 (5 bases). This CDR3 region has 13 residues. V was clipped by 5 bases and J by 8 bases, with 12 bases between them. In germline, CDR1 is SGHTA, CDR2 FQGNSA. The CDR3 spells CASSTTTGGELFF. The CDR3 coding sequence is TGTGCCAGCAGCACGACTACGGGGGGGGAGCTGTTTTTT.

This clonotype was recorded at least ten times. The chain couples TRBV20-1 to TRBJ1-2, with 10 positions matching TRBD1. The CDR3 contains 14 residues. With 6 bases clipped from V and 3 bases from J, the junction kept 7 bases outside the gene matches. CDR1 is DFQATT, CDR2 SNEGSKA, per germline (reference sequence). For the CDR3, the DNA is TGCAGTGCGGCCGGGACAGGGGATGACTATGGCTACACCTTC. It is translated as CSAAGTGDDYGYTF.

This clonotype appeared many times. Relative to the germline gene, one junction end is altered; a read error may explain this. The chain combines TRBV9 with TRBJ1-1; D may be TRBD1 (5 bases). This CDR3 has 12 residues. Germline CDR1 SGDLS, CDR2 YYNGEE. As DNA, the CDR3 is TGTGCCAGCAGCGTAGCGGGGGTCCACCAGATCTTT. Encoded protein: CASSVAGVHQIF.

This clonotype showed up just a few times. The chain combines TRBV6-5 with TRBJ1-5; no definite D call. This CDR3 is 15 amino acids long. V was pared by 0 bases and J by 9 bases, with 15 bases between. Germline assignment: CDR1 MNHEY and CDR2 SVGAGI. CDR3: CASSYSRQGRGPQHF. The CDR3 bases are TGTGCCAGCAGTTACTCACGGCAAGGCCGGGGGCCCCAGCATTTT.

The chain links TRBV4-1 to TRBJ1-1; 7 positions agree with TRBD1. The CDR3 contains 14 residues. The J segment lost 5 bases and the V segment lost 1 base, leaving 4 bases of the junction unmatched. Germline-derived CDR1 and CDR2 are MGHRA and YSYEKL. The CDR3 here is CASSQATGLTEAFF. DNA for the CDR3: TGCGCCAGCAGCCAAGCGACAGGGTTGACTGAAGCTTTCTTT.

In this sample, this clonotype turned up a few times. The J gene is TRBJ1-5, the V gene TRBV30; maybe TRBD1 (5 bases). The CDR3 runs to 14 residues. Trimming shortened V by 2 bases and J by 9 bases, and 17 bases separated the two germline ends. Germline values: CDR1 GTSNPN, CDR2 SVGIG (reference sequence). This CDR3 reads CAWSSAATGVPQHF. In DNA form, the CDR3 reads TGTGCCTGGAGTTCGGCGGCAACGGGGGTGCCCCAGCATTTT. Looking up the rest from reference TRBV30 and TRBJ1-5 gives the full variable domain: SQTIHQWPATLVQPVGSPLSLECTVEGTSNPNLYWYRQAAGRGLQLLFYSVGIGQISSEVPQNLSASRPQDRQFILSSKKLLLSDSGFYLCAWSSAATGVPQHFGDGTRLSIL.